The T cell receptor (beta chain) under discussion was sequenced for a study of regulatory T cells in long-lasting Graves disease. Assembly of TCR beta libraries relied on iRepertoire HTBI primers together with Arm-PCR of CDR3 regions. MiXCR, applied by TCRdb to the multiplex PCR reads, yields one record per CDR3 protein. The table includes under 500,000 distinct CDR3 sequences, around 21% detected once. V dropped 7 bases and J dropped 1 base, with 10 bases sitting between them. This CDR3 region has 12 residues. CDR1 and CDR2 (germline): SQVTM, ANQGSEA. Time point reported: persistent/refractory GD, antithyroid drugs over 5 years with positive TRAb. From PBMCs, RNA was extracted and then used to make the TCR library.

This sequence joins TRBV29-1 and TRBJ1-1; D is ambiguous. Sequenced material: peripheral blood mononuclear cells (PBMCs), taken when the disease was refractory, from a patient treated with antithyroid drugs. This TCR was recovered from a female donor with Graves disease. The CDR3 spells CSGREGNTEAFF. The CDR3, as DNA: TGCAGCGGGCGGGAGGGGAACACTGAAGCTTTCTTT.